What follows are 11 T cell receptor beta chains derived from one specimen sequenced in a study of OX40 agonist ivuxolimab in advanced cancers. Sequencing used immunoSEQ multiplex PCR; TCRdb keeps in-frame clones, though not all of them. The data show 80,000 to 100,000 clones, roughly 92% seen once. The sample here was CD4+ or CD8+ T cells sorted from blood, taken in a trial of the OX40 agonist ivuxolimab. Receptor source: an adult with an advanced solid tumor such as melanoma, head and neck, liver or kidney cancer.

The chain uses TRBV27 and TRBJ2-1; either TRBD1 or TRBD2 may supply D (5 bases each). Per the germline V gene, CDR1 is MNHEY and CDR2 is SMNVEV (reference sequence). V was trimmed by 5 bases and J by 10 bases, leaving 15 bases between them. This CDR3 has 13 amino acids. CDR3 sequence: CASSAGALVEQFF. The CDR3 region has the DNA TGTGCCAGCAGTGCCGGGGCCCTCGTAGAGCAGTTCTTC.

The chain couples TRBV4-1 to TRBJ1-4; D possibly corresponds to TRBD1 (5 bases). Germline CDR1 and CDR2: MGHRA and YSYEKL. V dropped 5 bases and J dropped 11 bases, with 12 bases sitting between them. The CDR3 spans 12 residues. The DNA of the CDR3 is TGCGCCAGCAGCTCGGACAACGTGAAACTGTTTTTT. Protein sequence: CASSSDNVKLFF.

This clone showed up just once. The chain carries TRBV29-1 and TRBJ2-7; 8 nucleotides align to TRBD1. The CDR3 spans 13 residues. Germline CDR1 reads SQVTM; CDR2 reads ANQGSEA. V gave up 5 bases and J gave up 0 bases; unmatched junction bases: 3. CDR3 amino acids: CSVLDRVSYEQYF. The CDR3 coding sequence is TGCAGCGTTCTGGACAGGGTCTCCTACGAGCAGTACTTC.

This sequence joins TRBV27 and TRBJ2-1; 7 bases map to TRBD1. The germline V gene encodes CDR1 MNHEY and CDR2 SMNVEV (reference sequence). This CDR3 is 13 amino acids long. The V and J ends lost 1 base and 10 bases, in that order; junction bases with no gene match: 4. As DNA, the CDR3 is TGTGCCAGCAGTTTATTACAGGGGAACGAGCAGTTCTTC. Protein product: CASSLLQGNEQFF.

The chain carries TRBV10-1 and TRBJ2-3; D ambiguous. V was shortened by 2 bases and J by 1 base, with 1 base between the two germline ends. The CDR3 length is 12 residues. Germline lookup yields CDR1 WNHNN and CDR2 SYGVQD (reference sequence). CDR3 residues: CASSEGTDTQYF. In DNA form, the CDR3 reads TGCGCCAGCAGTGAGGGCACAGATACGCAGTATTTT.

The rearrangement joins TRBV5-8 to TRBJ1-1; maybe TRBD1 (6 bases). Germline-derived CDR1 and CDR2 are SGHTS and YDEGEE. CDR3 length equals 15 residues. Trimming pared 3 bases from V and 5 bases from J, leaving 17 bases between. In nucleotides, the CDR3 is TGTGCCAGCAGCTGGGGAACAGGGTACGGGACTGAAGCTTTCTTT. Protein: CASSWGTGYGTEAFF.

For this clone: Other DNA sequences in the sample encode the same CDR3. This chain connects TRBV27 to TRBJ1-5; no definite D call. Germline V lookup: CDR1 MNHEY, CDR2 SMNVEV (reference sequence). V gave up 3 bases and J gave up 7 bases, with 10 bases separating them. The CDR3 consists of 13 residues. Here the CDR3 DNA reads TGTGCCAGCAGTTTTGGAGGAGACCAGCCCCAGCATTTT. It yields the protein CASSFGGDQPQHF.

Note on this clone: The sample has other DNA sequences that encode this CDR3 too. J is TRBJ1-2 and V is TRBV6-5; possibly TRBD1 for D (5 bases). The V gene's germline CDR1 is MNHEY and CDR2 SVGAGI. This CDR3 contains 14 residues. Trimming removed 0 bases at V and 6 bases at J, with 11 bases between. CDR3 residues: CASSYSPAGNGYTF. The CDR3, as DNA: TGTGCCAGCAGTTACTCCCCGGCAGGGAATGGCTACACCTTC.

V gene TRBV7-6 combines with J gene TRBJ2-1, with D possibly TRBD2 on 6 matching bases. CDR3 length: 15 residues. V was clipped by 4 bases and J by 4 bases, with 14 bases between them. The germline CDR1 and CDR2 sequences are SGHVS and FNYEAQ. CDR3 loop: CASSYVPGLYNEQFF. The CDR3 DNA reads TGTGCCAGCAGCTACGTCCCGGGACTTTACAATGAGCAGTTCTTC. The complete variable domain, with remaining parts taken from reference TRBV7-6 and TRBJ2-1, reads GAGVSQSPRYKVTKRGQDVALRCDPISGHVSLYWYRQALGQGPEFLTYFNYEAQQDKSGLPNDRFSAERPEGSISTLTIQRTEQRDSAMYRCASSYVPGLYNEQFFGPGTRLTVL.

The chain carries TRBV5-6 and TRBJ2-7; tentative D call: TRBD2 (6 bases). The CDR3 runs to 14 residues. The germline gives CDR1 SGHDT, CDR2 YYEEEE. Trimming removed 0 bases at V and 3 bases at J, with 10 bases between. CDR3 protein: CASSLGLARYEQYF. CDR3 DNA sequence: TGTGCCAGCAGCTTGGGGCTAGCGCGCTACGAGCAGTACTTC.

V and J are TRBV28 and TRBJ2-7, with D possibly being TRBD1 or TRBD2 (5 bases each). This CDR3 region has 15 residues. Germline CDR1 reads MDHEN; CDR2 reads SYDVKM. Trimming left V 3 bases short and J 1 base short, with 13 bases between. CDR3 nucleotides: TGTGCCAGCAGTTTGGGGGTCGGGCAATCCTACGAGCAGTACTTC. Protein: CASSLGVGQSYEQYF.